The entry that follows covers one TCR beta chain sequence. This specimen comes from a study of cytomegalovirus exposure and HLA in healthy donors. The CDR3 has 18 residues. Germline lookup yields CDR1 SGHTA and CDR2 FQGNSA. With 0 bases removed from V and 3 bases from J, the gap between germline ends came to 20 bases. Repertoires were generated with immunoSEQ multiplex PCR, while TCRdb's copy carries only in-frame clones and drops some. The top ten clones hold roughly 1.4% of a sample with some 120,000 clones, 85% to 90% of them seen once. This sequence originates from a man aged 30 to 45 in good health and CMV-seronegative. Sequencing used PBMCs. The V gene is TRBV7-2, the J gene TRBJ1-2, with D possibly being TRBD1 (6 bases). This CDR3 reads CASSLASGGPTAHYGYTF. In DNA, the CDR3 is TGTGCCAGCAGCTTAGCTTCGGGGGGGCCTACTGCTCACTATGGCTACACCTTC. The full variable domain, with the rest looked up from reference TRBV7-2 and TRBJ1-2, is GAGVSQSPSNKVTEKGKDVELRCDPISGHTALYWYRQSLGQGLEFLIYFQGNSAPDKSGLPSDRFSAERTGGSVSTLTIQRTQQEDSAVYLCASSLASGGPTAHYGYTFGSGTRLTVV.